This T cell receptor (beta chain) was documented in a study of OX40 agonist ivuxolimab in advanced cancers. For the study at large: Given to patients was ivuxolimab, an agonistic anti-OX40 (CD134) antibody. Subjects had a mean age of about 61 years, with a range of roughly 20 to 79; 82.7% were male. Study findings and constraints: CD8+ T cells showed, on average, more clonal expansion than CD4+ cells.

Regarding this clone: As yet, its antigen is unknown. Sequence at one end of the junction differs from germline and may be a read error.

This CDR3 comprises 15 residues. Germline V gene data show CDR1 as MGHRA and CDR2 as YSYEKL. Repertoires were generated with immunoSEQ multiplex PCR, while TCRdb's copy carries only in-frame clones and drops some. The sample yields approximately 49,000 clones, 81% seen once. The receptor was isolated from an adult with an advanced solid tumor such as melanoma, head and neck, liver or kidney cancer. The chain employs TRBV4-1 and TRBJ1-1; possibly TRBD1 for D (5 bases). The specimen was CD4+ or CD8+ T cells sorted from blood, collected in a trial of the OX40 agonist ivuxolimab. Here the CDR3 reads CASTQGHGGGTEAFF. The CDR3 DNA sequence: TGCGCCAGCACCCAAGGACACGGGGGAGGTACTGAAGCTTTCTTT.